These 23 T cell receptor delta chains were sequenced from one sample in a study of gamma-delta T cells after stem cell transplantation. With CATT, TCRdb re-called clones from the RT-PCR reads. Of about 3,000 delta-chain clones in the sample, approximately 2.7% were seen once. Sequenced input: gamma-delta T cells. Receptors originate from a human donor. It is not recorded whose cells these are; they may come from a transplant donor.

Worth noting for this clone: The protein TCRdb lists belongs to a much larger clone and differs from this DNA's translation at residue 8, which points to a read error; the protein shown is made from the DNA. The CDR3 is CACDPLGATGYTDKLIF. In DNA form, the CDR3 reads TGTGCCTGTGACCCCCTGGGGGCTACGGGGTACACCGATAAACTCATCTTT. The rearrangement uses TRDV2 and TRDJ1, with 7 positions matching TRDD3. CDR1 GEAIGNYY and CDR2 EKD come from the germline V gene. This CDR3 spans 17 amino acids. V lost 3 bases and J lost 0; bases outside the gene matches: 12.

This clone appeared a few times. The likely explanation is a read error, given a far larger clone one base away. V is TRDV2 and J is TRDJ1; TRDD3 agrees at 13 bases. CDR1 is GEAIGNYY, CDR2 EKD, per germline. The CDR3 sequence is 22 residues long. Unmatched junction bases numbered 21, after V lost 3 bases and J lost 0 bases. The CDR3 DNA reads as TGTGCCTGTGACTCCCTTCCAACTACTGGGGGATACGCAGGATCGTACACCGATAAACTCATCTTT. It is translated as CACDSLPTTGGYAGSYTDKLIF.

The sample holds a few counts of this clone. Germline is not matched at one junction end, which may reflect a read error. CDR3 region: CACDSILGDLKKIFF. CDR3 in DNA: TGTGCCTGTGACTCTATACTGGGGGACCTAAAGAAGATTTTTTTC. V usage is TRDV2 and J usage is TRDJ3, with 9 positions matching TRDD3. This CDR3 is 15 amino acids long. Germline V gene lookup returns CDR1 GEAIGNYY and CDR2 EKD.

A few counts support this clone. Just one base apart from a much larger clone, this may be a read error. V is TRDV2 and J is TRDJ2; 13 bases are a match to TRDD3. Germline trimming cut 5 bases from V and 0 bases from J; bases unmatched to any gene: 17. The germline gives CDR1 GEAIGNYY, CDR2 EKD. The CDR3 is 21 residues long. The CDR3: CACGRVLGDTNNTTLTAQLFF. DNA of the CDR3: TGTGCCTGTGGCAGGGTACTGGGGGATACGAACAATACAACTTTGACAGCACAACTCTTCTTT.

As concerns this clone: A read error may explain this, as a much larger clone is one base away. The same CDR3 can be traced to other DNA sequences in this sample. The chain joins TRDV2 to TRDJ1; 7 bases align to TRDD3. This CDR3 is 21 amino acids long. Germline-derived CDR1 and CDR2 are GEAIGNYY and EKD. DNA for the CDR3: TGCGCCTGTGACACACTACAACCACTGGGGACCACTCACCTGTACACCGATAAACTCATCTTT. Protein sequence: CACDTLQPLGTTHLYTDKLIF.

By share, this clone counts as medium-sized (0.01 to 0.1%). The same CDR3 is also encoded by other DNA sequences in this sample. CDR3 nucleotides: TGTGCCTGTGACACCGTAGGGGATCCGGTGTACACCGATAAACTCATCTTT. This encodes CACDTVGDPVYTDKLIF. The rearrangement joins TRDV2 to TRDJ1; a possible D gene is TRDD3 (6 bases). The V gene's germline CDR1 is GEAIGNYY and CDR2 EKD. This CDR3 has 17 amino acids. V gave up 0 bases and J gave up 0 bases, with 16 bases separating them.

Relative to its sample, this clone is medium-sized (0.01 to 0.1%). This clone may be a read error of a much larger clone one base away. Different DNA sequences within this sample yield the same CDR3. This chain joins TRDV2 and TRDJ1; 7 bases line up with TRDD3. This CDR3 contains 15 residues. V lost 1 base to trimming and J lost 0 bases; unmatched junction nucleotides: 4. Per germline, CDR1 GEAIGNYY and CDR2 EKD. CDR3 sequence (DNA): TGTGCCTGTGACACATTGGGGGAATACACCGATAAACTCATCTTT. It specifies CACDTLGEYTDKLIF.

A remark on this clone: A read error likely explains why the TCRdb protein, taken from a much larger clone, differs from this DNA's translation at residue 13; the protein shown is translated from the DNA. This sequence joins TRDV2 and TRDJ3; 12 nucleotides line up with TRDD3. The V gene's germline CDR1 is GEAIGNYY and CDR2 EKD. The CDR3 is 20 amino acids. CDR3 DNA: TGTGCCTGTGACACCGTACTGGGGGATACTAGCTCCTGTGACACCCGACAGATGTTTTTC. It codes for CACDTVLGDTSSCDTRQMFF.

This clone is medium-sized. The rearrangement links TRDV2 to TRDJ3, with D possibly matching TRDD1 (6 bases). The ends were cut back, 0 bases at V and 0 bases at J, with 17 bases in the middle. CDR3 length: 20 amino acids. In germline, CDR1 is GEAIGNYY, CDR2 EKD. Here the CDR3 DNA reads TGTGCCTGTGACACCGTGCGAAATACTGTCGGCTCCTGGGACACCCGACAGATGTTTTTC. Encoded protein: CACDTVRNTVGSWDTRQMFF.

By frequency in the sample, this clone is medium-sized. In nucleotides, the CDR3 is TGTGCCTGTGACACCGTGGGGGGTACCGATAAACTCATCTTT. Amino acid sequence: CACDTVGGTDKLIF. This chain uses TRDV2 with TRDJ1, with D maybe TRDD3 (6 bases). V dropped 0 bases and J dropped 2 bases, with 9 bases sitting between them. The CDR3 length is 14 residues. Germline V CDR1 and CDR2: GEAIGNYY, EKD.

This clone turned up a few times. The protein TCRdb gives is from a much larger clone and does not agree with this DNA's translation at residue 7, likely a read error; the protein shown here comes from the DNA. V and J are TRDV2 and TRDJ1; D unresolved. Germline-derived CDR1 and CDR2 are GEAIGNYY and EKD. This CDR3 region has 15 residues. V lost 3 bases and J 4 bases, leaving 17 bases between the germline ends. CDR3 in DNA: TGTGCCTGTGACTATGTATGGAGAACGGGCGATAAACTCATCTTT. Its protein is CACDYVWRTGDKLIF.

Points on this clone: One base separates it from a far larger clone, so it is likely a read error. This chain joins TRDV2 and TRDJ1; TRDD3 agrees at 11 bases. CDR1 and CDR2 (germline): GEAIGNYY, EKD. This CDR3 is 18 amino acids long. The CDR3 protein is CARDSVLGDKWKTDKLIF. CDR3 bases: TGTGCCCGTGACTCCGTACTGGGGGATAAATGGAAAACCGATAAACTCATCTTT.

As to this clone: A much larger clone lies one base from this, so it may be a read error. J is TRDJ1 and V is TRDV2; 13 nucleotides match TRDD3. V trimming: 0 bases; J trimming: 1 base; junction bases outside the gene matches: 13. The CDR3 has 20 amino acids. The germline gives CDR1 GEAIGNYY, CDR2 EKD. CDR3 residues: CACDTVTGGYAQSATDKLIF. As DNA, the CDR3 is TGTGCCTGTGACACCGTTACTGGGGGATACGCCCAAAGTGCCACCGATAAACTCATCTTT.

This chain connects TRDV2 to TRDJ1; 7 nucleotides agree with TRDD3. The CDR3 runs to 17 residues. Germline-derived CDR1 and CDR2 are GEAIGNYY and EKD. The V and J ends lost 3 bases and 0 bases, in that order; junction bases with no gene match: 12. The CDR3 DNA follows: TGTGCCTGTGACCCCGTGGGTACTGGGGTATACACCGATAAACTCATCTTT. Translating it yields CACDPVGTGVYTDKLIF.

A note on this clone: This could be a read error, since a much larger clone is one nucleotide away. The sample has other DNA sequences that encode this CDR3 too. The CDR3 nucleotides are TGTGCCTGTGACACCGTAGGAATGGGGGATACGGGGGGGGACAAACTCATCTTT. It translates to CACDTVGMGDTGGDKLIF. The chain couples TRDV2 to TRDJ1; TRDD3 agrees at 11 bases. The V gene's germline CDR1 is GEAIGNYY and CDR2 EKD. The CDR3 loop spans 18 amino acids. Trimming took 0 bases from V and 8 from J; bases not matched to a gene: 16.

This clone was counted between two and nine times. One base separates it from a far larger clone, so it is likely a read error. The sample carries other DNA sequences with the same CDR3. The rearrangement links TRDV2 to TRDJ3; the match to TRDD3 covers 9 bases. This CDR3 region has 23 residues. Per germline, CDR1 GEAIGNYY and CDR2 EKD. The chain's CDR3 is CACDTAQNTGGPRGSWDTRQMFF. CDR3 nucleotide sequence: TGTGCCTGTGACACAGCTCAAAATACTGGGGGACCCCGTGGCTCCTGGGACACCCGACAGATGTTCTTC.

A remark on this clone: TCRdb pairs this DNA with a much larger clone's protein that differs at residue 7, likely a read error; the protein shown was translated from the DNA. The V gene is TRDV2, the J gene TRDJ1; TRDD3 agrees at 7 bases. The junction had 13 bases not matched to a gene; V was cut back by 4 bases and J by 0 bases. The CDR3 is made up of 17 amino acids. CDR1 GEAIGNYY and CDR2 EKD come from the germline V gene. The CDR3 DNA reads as TGTGCCTGTGATTCCTTAATGGGGGGATGGGACACCGATAAACTCATCTTT. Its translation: CACDSLMGGWDTDKLIF.

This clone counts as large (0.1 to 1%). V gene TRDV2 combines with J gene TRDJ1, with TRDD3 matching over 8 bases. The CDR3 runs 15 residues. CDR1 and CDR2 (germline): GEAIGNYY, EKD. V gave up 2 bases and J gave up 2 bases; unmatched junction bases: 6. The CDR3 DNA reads TGTGCCTGTGACAACTTGGGGGATGGGACCGATAAACTCATCTTT. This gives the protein CACDNLGDGTDKLIF.

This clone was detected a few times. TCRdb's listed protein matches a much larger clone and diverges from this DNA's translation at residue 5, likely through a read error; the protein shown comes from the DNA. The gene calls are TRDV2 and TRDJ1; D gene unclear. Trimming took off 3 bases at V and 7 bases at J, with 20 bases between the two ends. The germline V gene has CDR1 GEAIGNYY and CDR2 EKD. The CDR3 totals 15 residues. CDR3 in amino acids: CACDAVGSKGGKLIF. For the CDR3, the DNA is TGTGCCTGTGACGCCGTTGGGTCGAAAGGTGGTAAACTCATCTTT.

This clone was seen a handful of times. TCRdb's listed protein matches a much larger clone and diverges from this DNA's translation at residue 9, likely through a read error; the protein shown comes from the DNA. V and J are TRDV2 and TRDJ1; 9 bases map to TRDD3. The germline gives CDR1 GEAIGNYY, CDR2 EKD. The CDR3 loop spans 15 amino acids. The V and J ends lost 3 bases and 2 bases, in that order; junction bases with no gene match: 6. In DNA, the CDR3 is TGTGCCTGTGACTCCCTGGGGGATGCAACCGATAAACTCATCTTT. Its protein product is CACDSLGDATDKLIF.

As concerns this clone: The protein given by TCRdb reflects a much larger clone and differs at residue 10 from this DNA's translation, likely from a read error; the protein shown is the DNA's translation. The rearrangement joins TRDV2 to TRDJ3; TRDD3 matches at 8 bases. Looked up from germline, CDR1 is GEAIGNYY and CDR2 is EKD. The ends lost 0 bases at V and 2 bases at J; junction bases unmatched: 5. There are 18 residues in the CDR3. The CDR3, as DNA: TGTGCCTGTGACACCGGCTGGGGGAACCCCTGGGACACCCGACAGATGTTTTTC. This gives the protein CACDTGWGNPWDTRQMFF.

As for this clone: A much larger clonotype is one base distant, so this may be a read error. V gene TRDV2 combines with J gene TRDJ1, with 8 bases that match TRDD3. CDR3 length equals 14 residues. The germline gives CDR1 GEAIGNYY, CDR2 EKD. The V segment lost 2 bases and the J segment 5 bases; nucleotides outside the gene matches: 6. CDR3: CACDKLGATDKLIF. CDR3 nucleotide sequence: TGTGCCTGTGACAAACTGGGGGCTACAGATAAACTCATCTTT.

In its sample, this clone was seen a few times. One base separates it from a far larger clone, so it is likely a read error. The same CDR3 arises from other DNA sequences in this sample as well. CDR3 protein: CACDTLAPGGYGTDKLIF. For the CDR3, the DNA is TGTGCCTGCGACACCCTAGCCCCTGGGGGATACGGGACCGATAAACTCATCTTT. This chain links TRDV2 with TRDJ1; 12 nucleotides align to TRDD3. The CDR3 covers 18 residues. Germline values: CDR1 GEAIGNYY, CDR2 EKD.